These 29 T cell receptor beta chains were all obtained from the same sample, sequenced in a study of CD8 T cells in cerebrospinal fluid in Alzheimer's disease. TCRdb reprocessed the 10x single-cell sequencing reads and reports one entry per CDR3 protein, with no DNA. This table lists 1,500 to 2,000 distinct CDR3 sequences. Sample: cerebrospinal fluid. All receptors derive from a human donor in good health.

This clonotype is identified as medium-sized from frequency. This chain connects TRBV14 to TRBJ1-1; the D call from TCRdb, TRBD1, cannot be confirmed without DNA. CDR3 length equals 14 residues. The germline V gene has CDR1 SGHDN and CDR2 FVKESK. The CDR3 sequence: CASSQAGSYTEAFF.

This clonotype shows up as medium-sized by frequency. This chain connects TRBV6-2 or TRBV6-3 to TRBJ1-2; TCRdb indicates TRBD1, and absent DNA this call remains unverified. The CDR3 sequence is 14 residues long. Germline CDR1 MNHEY, CDR2 SVGEGT. CDR3 in amino acids: CASSYADGTYGYTF.

Frequency places this clonotype as medium-sized (0.01 to 0.1%). The rearrangement joins TRBV28 to TRBJ2-7; TCRdb's assignment of TRBD1 cannot be checked, as there is no DNA. Germline V gene data show CDR1 as MDHEN and CDR2 as SYDVKM. The CDR3 spans 16 residues. The CDR3 loop reads CASSLAPTGLSYEQYF.

This clonotype registers medium-sized by frequency. The J gene is TRBJ2-7, the V gene TRBV7-2. The length of the CDR3 is 13 residues. CDR1 SGHTA and CDR2 FQGNSA come from the germline V gene. CDR3 residues: CASSPSGRNEQYF.

Judged by frequency, this clonotype is medium-sized (0.01 to 0.1%). The V and J genes are TRBV11-2 and TRBJ1-2; TCRdb designates TRBD1, a call that cannot be tested without DNA. Germline assignment: CDR1 SGHAT and CDR2 FQNNGV. This CDR3 contains 13 residues. CDR3 protein: CASSPGTGRGYTF.

This clonotype is identified as medium-sized (0.01 to 0.1%) from frequency. This rearrangement joins TRBV4-2 to TRBJ2-1; the TRBD2 assignment by TCRdb is unverifiable without DNA. CDR1 and CDR2 (germline): LGHNA, YNFKEQ. This CDR3 comprises 17 residues. CDR3 sequence: CASSQGYTSASYNEQFF.

Measured by frequency, this clonotype is large. This CDR3 reads CASSLQKNTEAFF. V gene TRBV5-5 combines with J gene TRBJ1-1. Germline values: CDR1 SGHKS, CDR2 YYEKEE (reference sequence). CDR3 size: 13 residues.

By frequency, this clonotype registers medium-sized. This sequence joins TRBV5-4 and TRBJ1-1; checking the TCRdb D call of TRBD1 is not possible without DNA. The CDR3 runs to 14 residues. The germline V gene has CDR1 SGHNT and CDR2 YYREEE (reference sequence). The CDR3 region is CASSPTGKDTEAFF. Variable domain in full (rest from reference TRBV5-4 and TRBJ1-1): ETGVTQSPTHLIKTRGQQVTLRCSSQSGHNTVSWYQQALGQGPQFIFQYYREEENGRGNFPPRFSGLQFPNYSSELNVNALELDDSALYLCASSPTGKDTEAFFGQGTRLTVV.

The chain recombines TRBV19 with TRBJ1-1. The CDR3 contains 14 residues. Looked up from germline, CDR1 is LNHDA and CDR2 is SQIVND (reference sequence). The CDR3 loop is CASSIGRVNTEAFF.

By frequency, this clonotype registers medium-sized. This rearrangement joins TRBV9 to TRBJ2-5; the D gene TCRdb calls, TRBD1, cannot be checked with no DNA. CDR3 size: 14 residues. Germline V gives CDR1 SGDLS, CDR2 YYNGEE. The CDR3 reads CASSEDGAQETQYF.

This clonotype is called medium-sized (0.01 to 0.1%) based on its frequency. The genes are TRBV19 and TRBJ2-7. The CDR3 has 13 residues. Germline values: CDR1 LNHDA, CDR2 SQIVND (reference sequence). CDR3 amino acids: CASSIGVAYEQYF.

This clonotype is identified as medium-sized from frequency. This chain links TRBV7-9 with TRBJ2-3; the TCRdb call, TRBD1, lacks DNA for checking. The CDR3 contains 14 residues. Germline V lookup: CDR1 SEHNR, CDR2 FQNEAQ (reference sequence). The CDR3 region is CASSSGLAADTQYF.

This clonotype shows up as medium-sized by frequency. V is TRBV28 and J is TRBJ1-4; TCRdb gives TRBD1 as the D gene, but with no DNA this cannot be confirmed. The CDR3 runs 14 residues. Germline lookup yields CDR1 MDHEN and CDR2 SYDVKM. The CDR3 spells CASSLIQGNEKLFF. Based on the CDR3 plus reference TRBV28 and TRBJ1-4, the full variable domain is DVKVTQSSRYLVKRTGEKVFLECVQDMDHENMFWYRQDPGLGLRLIYFSYDVKMKEKGDIPEGYSVSREKKERFSLILESASTNQTSMYLCASSLIQGNEKLFFGSGTQLSVL.

This clonotype is classed as large by frequency. The chain combines TRBV7-9 with TRBJ1-1. This CDR3 contains 12 residues. CDR1 is SEHNR and CDR2 is FQNEAQ in the germline V gene (reference sequence). CDR3 sequence reads: CASSLYGREAFF.

By frequency, this clonotype registers medium-sized. The V and J genes are TRBV5-4 and TRBJ2-1; TCRdb picks TRBD1, but there is no DNA to check that call. Germline V lookup: CDR1 SGHNT, CDR2 YYREEE (reference sequence). The CDR3 sequence is 16 residues long. CDR3 residues: CASSFWTGRGGDEQFF.

In terms of frequency, this clonotype is medium-sized (0.01 to 0.1%). CDR3 region: CASSLATGQGARGTFF. The genes are TRBV7-2 and TRBJ2-2; TCRdb calls TRBD1, which cannot be checked without DNA. The CDR3 covers 16 residues. Germline loops: CDR1 SGHTA, CDR2 FQGNSA.

The V call is TRBV19, the J call TRBJ2-3; the TRBD2 assignment by TCRdb is unverifiable without DNA. This CDR3 is 16 amino acids long. Per germline, CDR1 LNHDA and CDR2 SQIVND (reference sequence). The CDR3 sequence: CASSIGTSKSTDTQYF.

Its frequency marks this clonotype as large (0.1 to 1%). The chain carries TRBV4-3 and TRBJ2-6. The CDR3 loop spans 13 amino acids. CDR1 LGHNA and CDR2 YSLEER come from the germline V gene. This CDR3 is CASSQAGANVLTF.

This clonotype is called medium-sized based on its frequency. The rearrangement uses TRBV5-1 and TRBJ2-2; no DNA is available, so the TRBD2 call from TCRdb remains unchecked. The CDR3 totals 15 residues. CDR1 is SGHRS and CDR2 is YFSETQ in the germline V gene. The CDR3 here is CASSLRTSGAGELFF.

By frequency, this clonotype is medium-sized (0.01 to 0.1%). The chain joins TRBV21-1 to TRBJ2-7; TCRdb picks TRBD1, but there is no DNA to check that call. TRBV21-1 is termed a pseudogene. The CDR3 length is 15 residues. Here the CDR3 reads CASSKDVGGPSEQYF.

According to its frequency, this clonotype is medium-sized. The CDR3 protein is CASSGGLNEQFF. The genes are TRBV5-1 and TRBJ2-1; TCRdb's assignment of TRBD1 cannot be checked, as there is no DNA. Germline assignment: CDR1 SGHRS and CDR2 YFSETQ. This CDR3 has 12 amino acids.

According to its frequency, this clonotype is medium-sized. The chain combines TRBV4-3 with TRBJ2-7; TCRdb gives TRBD1 as the D gene, but with no DNA this cannot be confirmed. This CDR3 region has 17 residues. The germline CDR1 and CDR2 sequences are LGHNA and YSLEER. CDR3 loop: CASSQDRGGGMSYEQYF.

This clonotype is medium-sized by frequency. The chain uses TRBV12-3 or TRBV12-4 and TRBJ2-3; TCRdb's D gene call, TRBD2, goes unchecked for lack of DNA. The CDR3 has 14 residues. CDR3 protein: CASTLSGYTDTQYF.

Its frequency marks this clonotype as medium-sized. This chain uses TRBV27 with TRBJ1-2; TCRdb proposes TRBD1, but this gene call is untestable without DNA. Germline CDR1 MNHEY, CDR2 SMNVEV (reference sequence). The CDR3 runs 14 residues. The CDR3 loop is CASRRRDRDLSYTF.

By frequency, this clonotype is medium-sized. CDR3 region: CASSSRGGAGNTQYF. The rearrangement uses TRBV27 and TRBJ2-3; TCRdb selects TRBD2, and the lack of DNA leaves this call unchecked. CDR1 is MNHEY and CDR2 is SMNVEV in the germline V gene (reference sequence). The CDR3 is 15 amino acids.

This clonotype registers medium-sized (0.01 to 0.1%) by frequency. The J gene is TRBJ2-1, the V gene TRBV19; TCRdb's D gene call, TRBD1, goes unchecked for lack of DNA. The germline V gene encodes CDR1 LNHDA and CDR2 SQIVND (reference sequence). The CDR3 loop spans 17 amino acids. The CDR3 loop is CASSIDFRDRPYNEQFF.

Judged by frequency, this clonotype is large. This chain joins TRBV20-1 and TRBJ1-5; TCRdb designates TRBD1, a call that cannot be tested without DNA. The CDR3 extends over 15 amino acids. Germline CDR1 and CDR2: DFQATT and SNEGSKA (reference sequence). CDR3 protein: CSAKGQRARNQPQHF.

This clonotype is labeled medium-sized based on frequency. The chain carries TRBV4-3 and TRBJ2-5; TCRdb lists TRBD1, though no DNA is available to test this call. This CDR3 spans 16 amino acids. Germline V gene sequence: CDR1 LGHNA, CDR2 YSLEER. The CDR3: CASSQLTGQPQETQYF.

This clonotype is identified as medium-sized from frequency. V is TRBV5-1 and J is TRBJ2-7; TCRdb's D gene call, TRBD1, goes unchecked for lack of DNA. From germline, CDR1 is SGHRS and CDR2 YFSETQ. The CDR3 runs 15 residues. CDR3: CASSSTGGASYEQYF.